Each of the 32 T cell receptor beta chains below was sequenced from the same sample in a study of Ad26.COV2.S vaccination and SARS-CoV-2 variants. Measured with immunoSEQ multiplex PCR; TCRdb has only the in-frame clones, and not every one. Of some 400,000 clones listed, 70% to 90% are singletons. Treatment of the sample: 19 received Ad26.COV2.S at low or high dose, single or two shots; roughly five received placebo; per-sample allocation not given. Sampling occurred on day 63 after the first vaccine or placebo injection. The input for sequencing was peripheral blood, taken in a trial of Ad26.COV2.S vaccine versus placebo. These TCRs come from a person aged 18 to 59 who received the Ad26.COV2.S COVID-19 vaccine or a placebo.

Comments on this clone: Other DNA sequences of this sample code for an identical CDR3. The chain is built from TRBV11-2 and TRBJ2-7; D is undetermined. V was cut by 5 bases and J by 4 bases, with 12 bases left in between. Germline-derived CDR1 and CDR2 are SGHAT and FQNNGV. The CDR3 consists of 13 residues. In nucleotides, the CDR3 is TGTGCCAGCAGCCTCAGTGGTTCGTACGAGCAGTACTTC. Translating gives CASSLSGSYEQYF.

V and J are TRBV7-8 and TRBJ2-7; the D gene is possibly TRBD1 (6 bases). Germline V gives CDR1 SGHVS, CDR2 FQNEAQ. Trimming cost V 5 bases and J 2 bases, with 19 bases left between them. The CDR3 spans 16 residues. The DNA of the CDR3 is TGTGCCAGCAGCATCAGACAGGCCTTATCACCCTACGAGCAGTACTTC. This encodes CASSIRQALSPYEQYF. Drawing the rest from reference TRBV7-8 and TRBJ2-7, the complete variable domain is GAGVSQSPRYKVAKRGQDVALRCDPISGHVSLFWYQQALGQGPEFLTYFQNEAQLDKSGLPSDRFFAERPEGSVSTLKIQRTQQEDSAVYLCASSIRQALSPYEQYFGPGTRLTVT.

CDR3 protein: CAWTDRNNEQFF. In nucleotides, the CDR3 is TGTGCCTGGACGGACAGGAACAATGAGCAGTTCTTC. This chain links TRBV30 with TRBJ2-1, with 7 bases lining up with TRBD1. The germline gives CDR1 GTSNPN, CDR2 SVGIG (reference sequence). J gave up 5 bases and V 4 bases, and 2 bases lay outside the gene matches. CDR3 length: 12 residues.

The chain employs TRBV4-1 and TRBJ2-7; maybe TRBD2 (5 bases). Deletions cut 0 bases from V and 2 bases from J, with 11 bases between. The CDR3 is 15 residues long. Germline CDR1 and CDR2: MGHRA and YSYEKL. CDR3 coding DNA: TGCGCCAGCAGCCAAGACCCTAGCTCTCCCTACGAGCAGTACTTC. Protein product: CASSQDPSSPYEQYF.

This sequence joins TRBV14 and TRBJ2-5; 15 nucleotides align to TRBD2. The V segment lost 3 bases and the J segment 2 bases; nucleotides outside the gene matches: 22. The CDR3 is made up of 23 amino acids. Per the germline V gene, CDR1 is SGHDN and CDR2 is FVKESK. The CDR3 sequence: CASSQGLAGGLGTMYQRQETQYF. Written as DNA, the CDR3 is TGTGCCAGCAGCCAGGGACTAGCGGGAGGCCTCGGAACAATGTACCAAAGACAAGAGACCCAGTACTTC.

Only one count was recorded for this clone. This sequence joins TRBV7-2 and TRBJ2-1, with TRBD2 matching over 8 bases. V lost 1 base to trimming and J lost 7 bases; unmatched junction nucleotides: 9. CDR3 length equals 16 residues. Germline V gene lookup returns CDR1 SGHTA and CDR2 FQGNSA. DNA for the CDR3: TGTGCCAGCAGCTTAGTTAGCGGGGTAGTGGGGAATGAGCAGTTCTTC. It specifies CASSLVSGVVGNEQFF.

J is TRBJ2-1 and V is TRBV6-2 or TRBV6-3, with D perhaps assigned TRBD1 or TRBD2 (5 bases each). This CDR3 is 13 amino acids long. Trimming shortened V by 5 bases and J by 4 bases, and 9 bases separated the two germline ends. Germline values: CDR1 MNHEY, CDR2 SVGEGT. CDR3 bases: TGTGCCAGCAGTCCGGGACCTTACAATGAGCAGTTCTTC. It is translated as CASSPGPYNEQFF.

Worth noting for this clone: The same CDR3 is also encoded by other DNA sequences in this sample. The CDR3 protein is CASSPYFDRGNYGYTF. The CDR3, as DNA: TGTGCCAGCAGCCCTTACTTCGACAGAGGGAACTATGGCTACACCTTC. The genes are TRBV7-9 and TRBJ1-2; possibly TRBD1 for D (5 bases). This CDR3 comprises 16 residues. Per germline, CDR1 SEHNR and CDR2 FQNEAQ (reference sequence). V was cut by 5 bases and J by 2 bases, with 18 bases left in between.

V gene TRBV19 combines with J gene TRBJ2-7, with D perhaps assigned TRBD1 or TRBD2 (7 bases each). CDR1 and CDR2 (germline): LNHDA, SQIVND (reference sequence). The CDR3 contains 13 residues. V was trimmed by 6 bases and J by 6 bases, leaving 15 bases between them. CDR3 region: CASRTRGGSEQYF. CDR3 coding DNA: TGTGCCAGTAGGACCAGGGGGGGCTCCGAGCAGTACTTC. Based on the CDR3 plus reference TRBV19 and TRBJ2-7, the full variable domain is DGGITQSPKYLFRKEGQNVTLSCEQNLNHDAMYWYRQDPGQGLRLIYYSQIVNDFQKGDIAEGYSVSREKKESFPLTVTSAQKNPTAFYLCASRTRGGSEQYFGPGTRLTVT.

The chain carries TRBV12-3 or TRBV12-4 and TRBJ2-3; 7 positions match TRBD1. This CDR3 region has 12 residues. V dropped 5 bases and J dropped 4; count of bases not matched to a gene: 0. DNA for the CDR3: TGTGCCAGCAGTGACAGGGCAGATACGCAGTATTTT. The encoded protein is CASSDRADTQYF.

This clone showed up just once. The V gene is TRBV9, the J gene TRBJ2-1; possibly TRBD2 for D (5 bases). Germline values: CDR1 SGDLS, CDR2 YYNGEE. Trimming removed 0 bases at V and 3 bases at J, with 16 bases between. The CDR3 extends over 17 amino acids. DNA for the CDR3: TGTGCCAGCAGCGTAGGTTTAGGGCTAGCAGACTACAATGAGCAGTTCTTC. It encodes CASSVGLGLADYNEQFF.

This chain links TRBV5-5 with TRBJ1-1, with D perhaps TRBD1 (6 bases). The V end lost 6 bases, the J end lost 1 base, and 16 bases lay between the germline ends. Germline V gene data show CDR1 as SGHKS and CDR2 as YYEKEE (reference sequence). This CDR3 is built from 15 residues. The CDR3 here is CASITGRLENTEAFF. The CDR3 DNA sequence: TGTGCCAGCATAACAGGGAGGTTAGAGAACACTGAAGCTTTCTTT. The entire variable domain, with the rest obtained from reference TRBV5-5 and TRBJ1-1, is as follows: DAGVTQSPTHLIKTRGQQVTLRCSPISGHKSVSWYQQVLGQGPQFIFQYYEKEERGRGNFPDRFSARQFPNYSSELNVNALLLGDSALYLCASITGRLENTEAFFGQGTRLTVV.

The rearrangement uses TRBV30 and TRBJ1-3; 8 bases align to TRBD1. Unmatched junction bases numbered 0, after V lost 5 bases and J lost 3 bases. The CDR3 totals 12 residues. The V gene's germline CDR1 is GTSNPN and CDR2 SVGIG (reference sequence). The CDR3 sequence is CAWGQGGNTIYF. The CDR3 coding sequence is TGTGCCTGGGGACAGGGTGGAAACACCATATATTTT.

V and J are TRBV5-1 and TRBJ2-7; D gene unclear. The CDR3 runs to 13 residues. The germline CDR1 and CDR2 sequences are SGHRS and YFSETQ. V was shortened by 0 bases and J by 6 bases, with 10 bases between the two germline ends. Here the CDR3 reads CASSLGTVGEQYF. CDR3 DNA: TGCGCCAGCAGCTTGGGGACGGTAGGCGAGCAGTACTTC.

The genes are TRBV7-9 and TRBJ1-1, with D perhaps matching TRBD1 (6 bases). V was shortened by 2 bases and J by 5 bases, with 9 bases between the two germline ends. CDR1 and CDR2 from the germline V gene are SEHNR and FQNEAQ (reference sequence). The CDR3 has 13 residues. The CDR3 here is CASSLQGQTEAFF. DNA for the CDR3: TGTGCCAGCAGCTTACAGGGGCAAACTGAAGCTTTCTTT.

This clone appeared once. The chain links TRBV10-3 to TRBJ2-7; D is unresolved. CDR1 and CDR2 (germline): ENHRY, SYGVKD. The V end was cut by 5 bases, the J end by 6 bases, with 20 bases between. The CDR3 is 15 residues long. For the CDR3, the DNA is TGTGCCATCAGTACCTCCGCTCGGCGCGACGCCGAGCAGTACTTC. Its translation is CAISTSARRDAEQYF.

The V and J genes are TRBV6-1 and TRBJ1-1; 11 bases are shared with TRBD1. The CDR3 spans 17 residues. Germline values: CDR1 MNHNS, CDR2 SASEGT. The V gene end was trimmed by 4 bases and the J gene end by 0 bases; junction bases not matched to a gene: 7. The CDR3 loop is CASSGRDRGAVNTEAFF. The CDR3 nucleotides read TGTGCCAGCAGTGGGAGGGACAGGGGGGCCGTGAACACTGAAGCTTTCTTT.

The chain uses TRBV5-4 and TRBJ2-7; TRBD1 matches 11 bases. The CDR3 is made up of 16 amino acids. Germline V CDR1 and CDR2: SGHNT, YYREEE (reference sequence). The V segment lost 2 bases and the J segment 2 bases; nucleotides outside the gene matches: 6. Here the CDR3 reads CASSLLKGQGAYEQYF. DNA of the CDR3: TGTGCCAGCAGCTTATTGAAGGGACAGGGGGCCTACGAGCAGTACTTC.

The chain has TRBV30 and TRBJ1-6; D is ambiguous. CDR3 length equals 11 residues. Germline V gene data show CDR1 as GTSNPN and CDR2 as SVGIG (reference sequence). Trimming left V 7 bases short and J 13 bases short, with 14 bases between. The CDR3 DNA reads as TGTGCCTCCCAGGAGGGCACTCCCCTCCACTTT. Protein product: CASQEGTPLHF.

This chain joins TRBV5-4 and TRBJ2-3; perhaps TRBD1 as D (6 bases). The germline CDR1 and CDR2 sequences are SGHNT and YYREEE (reference sequence). Between the trimmed V and J ends, which lost 3 bases and 8 bases, there was a span of 13 bases. This CDR3 spans 13 amino acids. The CDR3 region is CASSSGQLGTQYF. The CDR3 coding sequence is TGTGCCAGCAGCTCCGGACAGCTAGGTACGCAGTATTTT.

The chain recombines TRBV7-9 with TRBJ2-1; D is uncertain. The CDR3 contains 16 residues. Trimming removed 5 bases from V and 0 bases from J, with 14 bases in between. CDR1 and CDR2 (germline): SEHNR, FQNEAQ (reference sequence). The CDR3 loop is CASSPPIFGSYNEQFF. The DNA of the CDR3 is TGTGCCAGCAGCCCCCCCATATTCGGCTCCTACAATGAGCAGTTCTTC.

This clone showed up just a few times. The chain carries TRBV30 and TRBJ1-2; TRBD1 is a possible D gene (5 bases). CDR1 and CDR2 (germline): GTSNPN, SVGIG (reference sequence). V was clipped by 0 bases and J by 2 bases, with 10 bases between them. This CDR3 contains 14 residues. The CDR3 protein is CAWSVDSLNYGYTF. The CDR3 DNA reads TGTGCCTGGAGTGTAGACAGCTTGAACTATGGCTACACCTTC.

This clone was seen a few times. The genes are TRBV5-3 and TRBJ2-6; D unresolved. TRBV5-3 is flagged as an ORF with uncertain function. This CDR3 region has 13 residues. Trimming took 2 bases from V and 1 from J, leaving 1 base between them. CDR3 in DNA: TGTGCCAGAAGCTTTTCTGGGGCCAACGTCCTGACTTTC. Translation: CARSFSGANVLTF.

The V call is TRBV13, the J call TRBJ1-3; D unresolved. The V end lost 6 bases, the J end lost 0 bases, and 3 bases lay between the germline ends. The germline CDR1 and CDR2 sequences are PRHDT and FYEKMQ (reference sequence). This CDR3 contains 12 residues. DNA for the CDR3: TGTGCCAGCAGGGGCTCTGGAAACACCATATATTTT. It codes for CASRGSGNTIYF.

This clone was recorded once. The rearrangement joins TRBV27 to TRBJ1-5; D is unclear. V lost 3 bases and J lost 5, with 8 bases in between. The CDR3 consists of 13 residues. Germline V gene lookup returns CDR1 MNHEY and CDR2 SMNVEV (reference sequence). CDR3 DNA sequence: TGTGCCAGCAGTTTGGTACTCCATCAGCCCCAGCATTTT. This encodes CASSLVLHQPQHF.

This clone was seen at least ten times. The chain joins TRBV30 to TRBJ1-2; no definite D call. The CDR3 contains 13 residues. The V end was cut by 5 bases, the J end by 4 bases, with 14 bases between. Germline V CDR1 and CDR2: GTSNPN, SVGIG (reference sequence). This CDR3 is CAWLGSGFYGYTF. The CDR3 nucleotides are TGTGCCTGGTTAGGCTCGGGGTTCTATGGCTACACCTTC.

In this sample, this clone turned up a few times. The chain is built from TRBV3-1 (or the pseudogene TRBV3-2) and TRBJ1-2; the D is unclear. Per germline, CDR1 LGHDT and CDR2 YNNKEL (reference sequence). The CDR3 is made up of 16 amino acids. Trimming pared 4 bases from V and 3 bases from J, leaving 18 bases between. The CDR3 region is CASSPPGGHVHYGYTF. DNA of the CDR3: TGTGCCAGCAGCCCGCCGGGTGGCCATGTTCACTATGGCTACACCTTC.

V usage is TRBV19 and J usage is TRBJ2-1, with 7 nucleotides matching TRBD2. The CDR3 spans 15 residues. The trim removed 3 bases at V and 2 bases at J, leaving 4 bases unmatched. Germline V lookup: CDR1 LNHDA, CDR2 SQIVND (reference sequence). CDR3 in DNA: TGTGCCAGTAGTATTGAGGGAGGGCCCTACAATGAGCAGTTCTTC. It specifies CASSIEGGPYNEQFF. The full variable domain, with the rest looked up from reference TRBV19 and TRBJ2-1, is DGGITQSPKYLFRKEGQNVTLSCEQNLNHDAMYWYRQDPGQGLRLIYYSQIVNDFQKGDIAEGYSVSREKKESFPLTVTSAQKNPTAFYLCASSIEGGPYNEQFFGPGTRLTVL.

The V call is TRBV10-3, the J call TRBJ2-1; 15 bases are shared with TRBD2. The CDR3 loop spans 17 amino acids. V lost 4 bases to trimming and J lost 6 bases; unmatched junction nucleotides: 7. CDR1 is ENHRY and CDR2 is SYGVKD in the germline V gene. The CDR3 bases are TGTGCCATCAGTGTCCCGGGACTAGCGGGAGGCCCCAATGAGCAGTTCTTC. Translated, it gives CAISVPGLAGGPNEQFF.

V usage is TRBV5-1 and J usage is TRBJ2-2, with 7 bases fitting TRBD1. The CDR3 covers 16 residues. The germline V gene encodes CDR1 SGHRS and CDR2 YFSETQ. With 1 base clipped from V and 5 bases from J, the junction kept 8 bases outside the gene matches. CDR3 in amino acids: CASSLTPPTGTGELFF. The CDR3 nucleotides read TGCGCCAGCAGCTTGACACCTCCGACAGGGACCGGGGAGCTGTTTTTT.

The gene calls are TRBV12-3 or TRBV12-4 and TRBJ2-1; a weak D match, TRBD2 (6 bases). V gave up 5 bases and J gave up 6 bases, with 11 bases separating them. There are 13 residues in the CDR3. Here the CDR3 reads CASSRTTINEQFF. The CDR3 DNA is TGTGCCAGCAGTCGGACTACCATCAATGAGCAGTTCTTC.

The chain is built from TRBV7-6 and TRBJ2-1; 10 bases are a match to TRBD2. The CDR3 is 22 residues long. With V trimmed by 1 base and J by 0 bases, 18 bases remained unmatched. From germline, CDR1 is SGHVS and CDR2 FNYEAQ. CDR3 sequence reads: CASSLVDLWRLAGVSSYNEQFF. DNA for the CDR3: TGTGCCAGCAGCTTAGTTGATTTATGGCGGCTAGCGGGGGTGAGCTCCTACAATGAGCAGTTCTTC.